The 6 T cell receptor beta chains in this list originate from one sample, sequenced in a study of T cells in Graves' hyperthyroidism and ophthalmopathy (dated by TCRdb to the late 2010s). The receptor library was made with multiplex PCR. The instrument given in TCRdb is Illumina HiSeq 2000. Amplification of TCR beta CDR3 regions was carried out from RNA transcripts. The first round of RT-PCR for the TCR CDR3 was performed with the HTBI primer set and the Qiagen OneStep RT-PCR kit. Using fastp at Q25 and MiXCR, TCRdb reprocessed the public reads and kept productive beta chains. Each entry is one CDR3 protein sequence, shown with its most common DNA and genes. The sample table records under 400,000 distinct CDR3 sequences; about 25% of these occur just once. The ten top clones hold more than 60% of the sample. The sequenced material came from blood. The source of these receptors is a man aged 45-60 years with Graves' hyperthyroidism.

The V and J genes are TRBV20-1 and TRBJ1-3; D is unresolved. V was trimmed by 0 bases and J by 4 bases, leaving 10 bases between them. CDR1 and CDR2 (germline): DFQATT, SNEGSKA (reference sequence). The CDR3 length is 14 residues. CDR3 nucleotides: TGCAGTGCTAGAGATTGGGGTGAGGGAAACACCATATATTTT. This encodes CSARDWGEGNTIYF.

This clonotype has more than one count but fewer than ten. The rearrangement links TRBV2 to TRBJ2-7; 8 bases are shared with TRBD1. V trimming: 5 bases; J trimming: 3 bases; junction bases outside the gene matches: 6. The CDR3 length is 14 residues. Per germline, CDR1 SNHLY and CDR2 FYNNEI. DNA of the CDR3: TGTGCCAGCAGTCGGACAGGGCTATACTACGAGCAGTACTTC. This codes for CASSRTGLYYEQYF. Using reference TRBV2 and TRBJ2-7 for the parts outside the CDR3, the full variable domain is EPEVTQTPSHQVTQMGQEVILRCVPISNHLYFYWYRQILGQKVEFLVSFYNNEISEKSEIFDDQFSVERPDGSNFTLKIRSTKLEDSAMYFCASSRTGLYYEQYFGPGTRLTVT.

This chain's CDR3 is CASSPNLQGGETQYF. CDR3 nucleotide sequence: TGTGCCAGCTCACCAAACCTCCAGGGCGGAGAGACCCAGTACTTC. The chain is built from TRBV18 and TRBJ2-5, with a weak D call TRBD1 (5 bases). The ends were cut back, 2 bases at V and 4 bases at J, with 14 bases in the middle. This CDR3 spans 15 amino acids. CDR1 is KGHSH and CDR2 is LQKENI in the germline V gene.

This chain joins TRBV5-1 and TRBJ2-7; D is possibly TRBD2 (6 bases). The CDR3 is made up of 15 amino acids. V lost 4 bases and J lost 0, with 14 bases in between. Per germline, CDR1 SGHRS and CDR2 YFSETQ. Here the CDR3 reads CASSALGGNSYEQYF. CDR3 bases: TGCGCCAGCAGCGCCCTTGGCGGGAACTCCTACGAGCAGTACTTC.

This clonotype showed up just a few times. V gene TRBV6-5 combines with J gene TRBJ1-1; D not resolved. V lost 0 bases to trimming and J lost 2 bases, with 7 bases between them. This CDR3 is built from 14 residues. In germline, CDR1 is MNHEY, CDR2 SVGAGI. The CDR3 region has the DNA TGTGCCAGCAGTTACTCCCCAGGAAACACTGAAGCTTTCTTT. This translates into CASSYSPGNTEAFF.

This clonotype was seen only a few times. The chain employs TRBV6-1 and TRBJ2-7; D may be TRBD1 or TRBD2 (5 bases each). The germline V gene has CDR1 MNHNS and CDR2 SASEGT. CDR3 length: 17 amino acids. Trimming left V 5 bases short and J 4 bases short, with 24 bases between. CDR3 in DNA: TGTGCCAGCAGTTCCACTGGGGACGTCCGGAAGGTTTACGAGCAGTACTTC. Protein sequence: CASSSTGDVRKVYEQYF.